This T cell receptor (beta chain) stems from a study of cytomegalovirus exposure and HLA in healthy donors. Study conclusions and caveats: Later work showed greater clonal expansion in HLA-associated TCR beta chains than in equally common others.

The primer mix had 60 Vbeta and 13 Jbeta primers. Assay: immunoSEQ multiplex PCR; the TCRdb copy retains only in-frame clones and omits some. The table has 80,000 to 100,000 clones, around 81% seen once. This clone occurred a few times. The antigen is not known. Trimming stripped 10 bases from V and 0 bases from J, with 22 bases between. From germline, CDR1 is LNHDA and CDR2 SQIVND (reference sequence). The CDR3 extends over 17 amino acids. The sample consisted of PBMCs. This TCR was recovered from a man aged 35-49 years in good health and CMV-seropositive. This rearrangement joins TRBV19 to TRBJ1-5, with D unclear. In DNA, the CDR3 is TGTGCCACAACACCCCGGGAGGAGGGCTATAGCAATCAGCCCCAGCATTTT. Residues: CATTPREEGYSNQPQHF.